Following are 32 T cell receptor beta chains from one sample sequenced in a study of post-analysis software for immune sequencing data. Study-wide results and caveats: Included in a set of roughly five TRBV segments more frequent in patients than controls were TRBV5-6, TRBV5-1 and TRBV20-1.

Included in the TCR beta cDNA libraries were unique molecular identifiers. MiXCR, run by TCRdb on the PCR reads, gives a single entry per CDR3 protein. The repertoire consists of 750,000 to 950,000 distinct CDR3 sequences, with approximately 57% occurring once and the leading ten covering approximately 4.2%. These receptors have no known antigen. The source material was blood. The receptors here all came from a girl under 18 with multiple sclerosis.

The rearrangement links TRBV4-2 to TRBJ2-6; D is possibly TRBD2 (6 bases). The CDR3 loop spans 19 amino acids. Germline V gene sequence: CDR1 LGHNA, CDR2 YNFKEQ. Trimming removed 0 bases at V and 0 bases at J, with 15 bases between. This CDR3 is CASSQDLVGGGSGANVLTF. CDR3 nucleotides: TGTGCCAGCAGCCAAGATTTGGTGGGGGGTGGCTCTGGGGCCAACGTCCTGACTTTC.

V and J are TRBV12-5 and TRBJ1-5; no firm D call. The CDR3 is made up of 14 amino acids. V dropped 2 bases and J dropped 9 bases, with 14 bases sitting between them. The germline V gene has CDR1 LGHNT and CDR2 FRNRAP. The CDR3: CASGLLGGSRPQHF. The CDR3 DNA reads TGTGCTAGTGGTTTGCTGGGCGGTTCCCGGCCCCAGCATTTT.

The CDR3 DNA is TGCAGTGCTAGAGACGCGATGCGATTCTCCTACAATGAGCAGTTCTTC. Its translation is CSARDAMRFSYNEQFF. J is TRBJ2-1 and V is TRBV20-1; unclear D gene. The V gene lost 0 bases and the J gene lost 0 bases, with 12 bases spanning the gap. This CDR3 has 16 residues. Germline CDR1 is DFQATT and CDR2 is SNEGSKA (reference sequence).

The J gene is TRBJ1-6, the V gene TRBV6-2 or TRBV6-3, with a possible D match to TRBD1 (6 bases). The germline CDR1 and CDR2 sequences are MNHEY and SVGEGT. This CDR3 is 15 amino acids long. Trimming removed 5 bases from V and 7 bases from J, with 15 bases in between. The CDR3 loop reads CASSNRDTGNSPLHF. DNA of the CDR3: TGTGCCAGCAGTAACCGGGACACCGGGAATTCACCCCTCCACTTT.

This rearrangement joins TRBV15 to TRBJ2-2; possible D gene TRBD2, 6 bases. Germline V gene sequence: CDR1 LNHNV, CDR2 YYDKDF (reference sequence). Between the trimmed V and J ends, which lost 1 base and 4 bases, there was a span of 13 bases. The CDR3 runs to 16 residues. In DNA form, the CDR3 reads TGTGCCACCAGCAGAGCGGGCGGGACGTTCACCGGGGAGCTGTTTTTT. It is translated as CATSRAGGTFTGELFF.

The V call is TRBV5-1, the J call TRBJ1-2; D uncertain. Trimming removed 0 bases from V and 0 bases from J, with 12 bases in between. The germline gives CDR1 SGHRS, CDR2 YFSETQ. This CDR3 spans 16 amino acids. The CDR3 coding sequence is TGCGCCAGCAGCTTGGACCGGAGATTTACTAACTATGGCTACACCTTC. This translates into CASSLDRRFTNYGYTF.

This clonotype was observed a handful of times. J is TRBJ2-1 and V is TRBV24-1, with 8 bases aligning to TRBD1. The CDR3 is 17 amino acids. J was trimmed by 3 bases and V by 4 bases; bases with no gene match: 10. Germline lookup yields CDR1 KGHDR and CDR2 SFDVKD. In DNA form, the CDR3 reads TGTGCCACCAGTGACACCGCGACCGGGACAGGCTACAATGAGCAGTTCTTC. Protein product: CATSDTATGTGYNEQFF.

This chain's CDR3 is CSVTGTLAKNIQYF. The CDR3 DNA reads as TGCAGCGTAACCGGGACTTTAGCCAAAAACATTCAGTACTTC. The chain couples TRBV29-1 to TRBJ2-4; tentatively, D is TRBD2 (6 bases). This CDR3 is built from 14 residues. Germline V gives CDR1 SQVTM, CDR2 ANQGSEA. The V end was cut by 6 bases, the J end by 0 bases, with 12 bases between.

The chain carries TRBV6-1 and TRBJ2-3, with TRBD2 as a possible D gene (6 bases). The CDR3 is made up of 18 amino acids. Germline CDR1 and CDR2: MNHNS and SASEGT. V lost 1 base, J lost 5 bases, and 22 bases lay in between. The CDR3 region has the DNA TGTGCCAGCAGTGAAGGGAGGGCAGCGGGTGGTCCAAGAGATACGCAGTATTTT. It translates to CASSEGRAAGGPRDTQYF.

V gene TRBV5-5 combines with J gene TRBJ1-4; possible D gene TRBD1, 5 bases. Germline V CDR1 and CDR2: SGHKS, YYEKEE (reference sequence). V dropped 2 bases and J dropped 5 bases, with 10 bases sitting between them. This CDR3 has 14 residues. The CDR3 is CASSLDRKNEKLFF. The CDR3 DNA sequence: TGTGCCAGCAGCTTAGACAGAAAGAATGAAAAACTGTTTTTT.

The chain employs TRBV4-1 and TRBJ1-5; possible D gene TRBD1, 5 bases. Trimming took off 4 bases at V and 3 bases at J, with 16 bases between the two ends. Germline assignment: CDR1 MGHRA and CDR2 YSYEKL. CDR3 length equals 16 residues. The CDR3 DNA follows: TGCGCCAGCAGCCTCAACGGGGCGACCTCCAATCAGCCCCAGCATTTT. As protein: CASSLNGATSNQPQHF.

The chain has TRBV2 and TRBJ2-4; 9 nucleotides match TRBD1. The germline V gene encodes CDR1 SNHLY and CDR2 FYNNEI. The CDR3 has 13 amino acids. The V segment lost 2 bases and the J segment 14 bases; nucleotides outside the gene matches: 7. DNA for the CDR3: TGTGCCAGCAGTGAAAGGGGACAGGGAAGCGAGTACTTC. It yields the protein CASSERGQGSEYF.

This clonotype has more than one count but fewer than ten. The J gene is TRBJ2-3, the V gene TRBV10-3; perhaps TRBD2 as D (6 bases). The V end was cut by 11 bases, the J end by 3 bases, with 15 bases between. CDR3 length: 13 residues. Germline CDR1 and CDR2: ENHRY and SYGVKD. The CDR3 nucleotides read TGTGCCGCCTCCCCGGGGGAAACAGATACGCAGTATTTT. This gives the protein CAASPGETDTQYF.

In this sample, this clonotype turned up once. This rearrangement joins TRBV28 to TRBJ1-4; perhaps TRBD1 as D (6 bases). The V and J ends lost 6 bases and 14 bases respectively, with 16 bases between them. The CDR3 extends over 12 amino acids. The germline gives CDR1 MDHEN, CDR2 SYDVKM. Here the CDR3 DNA reads TGTGCCAGCAGGGGGGGCCTCCCTGGGCTGTTTTTT. Protein: CASRGGLPGLFF.

This clonotype was recorded a few times. The V and J genes are TRBV6-1 and TRBJ1-5; TRBD1 agrees at 7 bases. V lost 4 bases, J lost 2 bases, and 5 bases stayed unmatched. Germline CDR1 is MNHNS and CDR2 is SASEGT. The CDR3 has 15 amino acids. CDR3 in amino acids: CASSGDRVGNQPQHF. CDR3 coding DNA: TGTGCCAGCAGTGGTGACAGGGTTGGCAATCAGCCCCAGCATTTT.

The chain is built from TRBV5-1 and TRBJ1-6; D is uncertain. The CDR3 extends over 17 amino acids. The V and J ends lost 4 bases and 0 bases respectively, with 14 bases between them. CDR1 is SGHRS, CDR2 YFSETQ, per germline. This chain's CDR3 is CASSLGVGSSYNSPLHF. The CDR3 DNA reads as TGCGCCAGCAGCCTCGGTGTTGGGAGCTCCTATAATTCACCCCTCCACTTT.

The genes are TRBV12-3 or TRBV12-4 and TRBJ2-1; the D gene is possibly TRBD2 (5 bases). The ends were cut back, 9 bases at V and 6 bases at J, with 12 bases in the middle. This CDR3 is 12 amino acids long. CDR3 sequence (DNA): TGTGCCAGTGTTGCGGGCCTCAATGAGCAGTTCTTC. Translating gives CASVAGLNEQFF.

This chain connects TRBV20-1 to TRBJ2-5, with TRBD1 matching over 8 bases. The DNA end favors TRBJ2-7, so the J call may be wrong. Looked up from germline, CDR1 is DFQATT and CDR2 is SNEGSKA (reference sequence). The CDR3 loop spans 13 amino acids. CDR3 residues: CSAMGQVTVEQYF. The CDR3 coding sequence is TGCAGTGCCATGGGACAGGTTACCGTCGAGCAGTACTTC.

This clonotype was picked up a small number of times. The chain joins TRBV12-3 or TRBV12-4 to TRBJ2-7; 13 bases are a match to TRBD2. This CDR3 contains 17 residues. V dropped 6 bases and J dropped 0; count of bases not matched to a gene: 8. CDR3 loop: CASSPGLAGSISYEQYF. Written as DNA, the CDR3 is TGTGCCAGCAGCCCGGGACTAGCGGGATCAATCTCCTACGAGCAGTACTTC.

The rearrangement links TRBV4-1 to TRBJ2-5; D is possibly TRBD1 or TRBD2 (5 bases each). V was clipped by 3 bases and J by 5 bases, with 13 bases between them. CDR3 size: 14 residues. Germline V gene data show CDR1 as MGHRA and CDR2 as YSYEKL. The CDR3, as DNA: TGCGCCAGCAGCCACCCTGACAGAGGGGAGACCCAGTACTTC. Protein sequence: CASSHPDRGETQYF.

The chain combines TRBV5-1 with TRBJ2-7, with D perhaps being TRBD1 or TRBD2 (5 bases each). The germline V gene has CDR1 SGHRS and CDR2 YFSETQ. V was pared by 0 bases and J by 3 bases, with 10 bases between. The CDR3 runs to 14 residues. For the CDR3, the DNA is TGCGCCAGCAGCTTGGTTGGGACGTACTACGAGCAGTACTTC. Amino acids: CASSLVGTYYEQYF. Using reference TRBV5-1 and TRBJ2-7 for the parts outside the CDR3, the full variable domain is KAGVTQTPRYLIKTRGQQVTLSCSPISGHRSVSWYQQTPGQGLQFLFEYFSETQRNKGNFPGRFSGRQFSNSRSEMNVSTLELGDSALYLCASSLVGTYYEQYFGPGTRLTVT.

This clonotype was found a few times. The chain combines TRBV7-2 with TRBJ2-1; D not resolved. The germline V and J ends were trimmed by 5 bases and 9 bases, with 17 bases remaining between them. CDR3 size: 14 residues. CDR1 is SGHTA and CDR2 is FQGNSA in the germline V gene. The DNA for the CDR3 is TGTGCCAGCAGCCAGAGAGGCCCCACCGGTGAGCAGTTCTTC. Translation: CASSQRGPTGEQFF. Combining the CDR3 with reference TRBV7-2 and TRBJ2-1 gives the whole variable domain GAGVSQSPSNKVTEKGKDVELRCDPISGHTALYWYRQSLGQGLEFLIYFQGNSAPDKSGLPSDRFSAERTGGSVSTLTIQRTQQEDSAVYLCASSQRGPTGEQFFGPGTRLTVL.

The chain is built from TRBV6-6 and TRBJ2-3; 8 bases map to TRBD2. Trimming took 2 bases from V and 5 from J; bases not matched to a gene: 9. This CDR3 contains 16 residues. Germline-derived CDR1 and CDR2 are MNHNY and SVGAGI (reference sequence). Here the CDR3 reads CASSYGAGGRGDTQYF. The CDR3 DNA is TGTGCCAGCAGTTACGGGGCGGGGGGACGAGGAGATACGCAGTATTTT.

The chain is built from TRBV11-2 and TRBJ2-7, with D hard to call. Germline V gene sequence: CDR1 SGHAT, CDR2 FQNNGV. CDR3 length: 12 amino acids. Trimming took 2 bases from V and 6 from J, leaving 8 bases between them. The CDR3 DNA sequence: TGTGCCAGCAGCTTATTGGGCCCCGAGCAGTACTTC. Protein product: CASSLLGPEQYF.

The rearrangement uses TRBV5-1 and TRBJ1-2, with a possible D match to TRBD1 (5 bases). The CDR3 has 18 amino acids. Germline-derived CDR1 and CDR2 are SGHRS and YFSETQ. Trimming took off 2 bases at V and 3 bases at J, with 23 bases between the two ends. CDR3 nucleotide sequence: TGCGCCAGCAGCTTCAAGGGTGACGGGGCCGGCAGGGACTATGGCTACACCTTC. As protein: CASSFKGDGAGRDYGYTF.

For this clonotype: At one of its ends the junction is not consistent with the germline gene, which may arise from a read error. This chain connects TRBV10-3 to TRBJ1-1, with 8 bases fitting TRBD1. Per the germline V gene, CDR1 is ENHRY and CDR2 is SYGVKD. The CDR3 runs 13 residues. The CDR3 nucleotides are TGTGCCATCACGGGACAGGTGAACGCTGAAGCTTTCTTT. It codes for CAITGQVNAEAFF.

This chain links TRBV19 with TRBJ2-1; 7 bases agree with TRBD1. The CDR3 has 12 residues. The junction had 1 base not matched to a gene; V was cut back by 7 bases and J by 4 bases. Per the germline V gene, CDR1 is LNHDA and CDR2 is SQIVND (reference sequence). The CDR3 DNA is TGTGCCAGTAAGGACAGGTACAATGAGCAGTTCTTC. As protein: CASKDRYNEQFF.

The chain recombines TRBV5-1 with TRBJ2-4; the match to TRBD2 covers 7 bases. Unmatched junction bases numbered 6, after V lost 3 bases and J lost 0 bases. CDR1 and CDR2 (germline): SGHRS, YFSETQ. The CDR3 totals 16 residues. The CDR3 DNA sequence: TGCGCCAGCAGCTGGGGAGGGGACTTAGCCAAAAACATTCAGTACTTC. It encodes CASSWGGDLAKNIQYF.

The chain recombines TRBV12-3 or TRBV12-4 with TRBJ2-5; possibly TRBD1 for D (5 bases). The end of the DNA aligns better with TRBJ2-7, so the J call may be wrong. The CDR3 runs to 12 residues. The CDR3 region has the DNA TGTGCCAGCAGCTTCCAGGGCCCCGAGCAGTACTTC. As protein: CASSFQGPEQYF.

The gene calls are TRBV30 and TRBJ2-6; D is unclear. The length of the CDR3 is 11 residues. CDR1 is GTSNPN and CDR2 is SVGIG in the germline V gene (reference sequence). Here the CDR3 reads CAGSLDLVLTF. The CDR3 DNA sequence: TGTGCTGGATCCTTGGATCTCGTCCTGACTTTC.

The sample holds a few counts of this clonotype. The V and J genes are TRBV7-2 and TRBJ2-7, with D possibly being TRBD1 or TRBD2 (5 bases each). V lost 3 bases to trimming and J lost 4 bases, with 13 bases between them. CDR3 length: 14 amino acids. Germline assignment: CDR1 SGHTA and CDR2 FQGNSA. CDR3 in amino acids: CASSFRDEFYEQYF. For the CDR3, the DNA is TGTGCCAGCAGCTTTCGGGACGAATTTTACGAGCAGTACTTC.

A single count supports this clonotype. V and J are TRBV5-1 and TRBJ2-7, with D maybe TRBD2 (6 bases). CDR1 and CDR2 (germline): SGHRS, YFSETQ. The CDR3 loop spans 14 amino acids. The V end was cut by 3 bases, the J end by 4 bases, with 14 bases between. As DNA, the CDR3 is TGCGCCAGCAGCTCCGGAGGGAGCAGATACGAGCAGTACTTC. Translation: CASSSGGSRYEQYF.